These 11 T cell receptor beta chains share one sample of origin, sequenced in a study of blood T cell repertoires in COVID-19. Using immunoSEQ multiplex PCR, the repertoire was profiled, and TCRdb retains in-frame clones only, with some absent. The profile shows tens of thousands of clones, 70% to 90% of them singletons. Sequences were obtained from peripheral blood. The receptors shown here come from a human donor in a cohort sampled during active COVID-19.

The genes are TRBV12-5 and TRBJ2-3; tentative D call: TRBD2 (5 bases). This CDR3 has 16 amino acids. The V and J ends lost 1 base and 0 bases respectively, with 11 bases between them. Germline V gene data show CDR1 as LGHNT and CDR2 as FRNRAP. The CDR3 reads CASGLGSSGSTDTQYF. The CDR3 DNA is TGTGCTAGTGGTTTGGGGAGTTCGGGGAGCACAGATACGCAGTATTTT.

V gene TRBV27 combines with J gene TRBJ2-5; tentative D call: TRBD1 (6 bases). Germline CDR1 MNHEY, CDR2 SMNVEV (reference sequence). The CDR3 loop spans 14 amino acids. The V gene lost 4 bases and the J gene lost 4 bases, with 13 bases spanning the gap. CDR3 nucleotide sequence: TGTGCCAGCAGTTCACCAGACAGGCTAGAGACCCAGTACTTC. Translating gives CASSSPDRLETQYF.

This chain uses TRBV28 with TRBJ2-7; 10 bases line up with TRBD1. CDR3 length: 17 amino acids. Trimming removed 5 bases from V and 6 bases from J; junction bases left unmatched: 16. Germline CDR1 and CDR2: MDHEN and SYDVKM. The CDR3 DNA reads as TGTGCCAGCAGTCCGCGCCGACAGGGGGCGCGTCTATCCGAGCAGTACTTC. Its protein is CASSPRRQGARLSEQYF.

CDR3 in DNA: TGTGCCAGCAACCCCAGTGAAAGCAATCAGCCCCAGCATTTT. It codes for CASNPSESNQPQHF. V gene TRBV6-6 combines with J gene TRBJ1-5, with D uncertain. Germline V CDR1 and CDR2: MNHNY, SVGAGI (reference sequence). The CDR3 loop spans 14 amino acids. Trimming removed 7 bases from V and 1 base from J, with 11 bases in between.

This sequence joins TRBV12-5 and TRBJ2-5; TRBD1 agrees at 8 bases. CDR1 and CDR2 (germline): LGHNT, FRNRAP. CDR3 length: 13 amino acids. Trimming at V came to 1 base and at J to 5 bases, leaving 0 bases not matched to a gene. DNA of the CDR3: TGTGCTAGTGGTTTGGGACAGGGGGAGACCCAGTACTTC. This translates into CASGLGQGETQYF.

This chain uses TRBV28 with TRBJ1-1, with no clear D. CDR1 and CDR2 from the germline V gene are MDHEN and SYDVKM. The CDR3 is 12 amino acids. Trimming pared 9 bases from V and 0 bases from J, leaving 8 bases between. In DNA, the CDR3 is TGTGCCAGAAGACTGTTGAACACTGAAGCTTTCTTT. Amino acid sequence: CARRLLNTEAFF.

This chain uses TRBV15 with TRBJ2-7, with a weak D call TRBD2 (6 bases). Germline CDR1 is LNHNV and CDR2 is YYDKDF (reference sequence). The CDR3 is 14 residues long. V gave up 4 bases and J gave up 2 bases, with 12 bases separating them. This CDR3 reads CATSMGRGPYEQYF. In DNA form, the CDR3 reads TGTGCCACCAGCATGGGGCGGGGCCCCTACGAGCAGTACTTC.

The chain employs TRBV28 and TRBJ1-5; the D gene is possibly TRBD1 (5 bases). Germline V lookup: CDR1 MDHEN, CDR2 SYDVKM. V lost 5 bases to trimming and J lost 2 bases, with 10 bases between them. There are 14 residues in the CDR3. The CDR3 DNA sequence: TGTGCCAGCAGTCGGGAGGGGCGCAATCAGCCCCAGCATTTT. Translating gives CASSREGRNQPQHF.

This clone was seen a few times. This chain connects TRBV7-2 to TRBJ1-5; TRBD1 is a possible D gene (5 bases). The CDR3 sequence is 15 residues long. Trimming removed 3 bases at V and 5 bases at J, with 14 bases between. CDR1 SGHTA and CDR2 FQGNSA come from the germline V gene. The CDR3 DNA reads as TGTGCCAGCAGCTTCTCCAGGGAGGGCGATCAGCCCCAGCATTTT. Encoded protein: CASSFSREGDQPQHF.

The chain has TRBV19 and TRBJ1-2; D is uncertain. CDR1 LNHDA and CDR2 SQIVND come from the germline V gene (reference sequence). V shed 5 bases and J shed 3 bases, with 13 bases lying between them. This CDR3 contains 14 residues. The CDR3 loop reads CASSGPGFDYGYTF. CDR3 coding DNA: TGTGCCAGTAGTGGCCCGGGTTTTGACTATGGCTACACCTTC. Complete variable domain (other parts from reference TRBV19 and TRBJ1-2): DGGITQSPKYLFRKEGQNVTLSCEQNLNHDAMYWYRQDPGQGLRLIYYSQIVNDFQKGDIAEGYSVSREKKESFPLTVTSAQKNPTAFYLCASSGPGFDYGYTFGSGTRLTVV.

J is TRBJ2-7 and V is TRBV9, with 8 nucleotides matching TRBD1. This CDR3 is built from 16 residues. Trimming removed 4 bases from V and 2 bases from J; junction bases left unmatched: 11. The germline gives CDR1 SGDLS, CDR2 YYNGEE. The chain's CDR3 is CASSRVGQGATYEQYF. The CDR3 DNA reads TGTGCCAGCAGCCGAGTAGGGCAGGGGGCAACCTACGAGCAGTACTTC.